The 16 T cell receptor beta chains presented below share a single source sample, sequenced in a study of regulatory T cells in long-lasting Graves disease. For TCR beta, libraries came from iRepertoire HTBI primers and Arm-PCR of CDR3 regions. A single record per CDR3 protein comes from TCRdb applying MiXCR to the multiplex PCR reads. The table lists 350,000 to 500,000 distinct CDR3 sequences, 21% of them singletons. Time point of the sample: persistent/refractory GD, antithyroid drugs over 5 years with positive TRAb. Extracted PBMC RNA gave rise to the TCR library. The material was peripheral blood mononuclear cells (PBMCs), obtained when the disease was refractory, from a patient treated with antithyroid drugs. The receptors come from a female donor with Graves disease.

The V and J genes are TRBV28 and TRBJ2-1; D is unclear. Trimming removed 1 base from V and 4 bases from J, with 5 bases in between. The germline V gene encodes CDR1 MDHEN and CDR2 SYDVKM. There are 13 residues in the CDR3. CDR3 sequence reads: CASSLLQYNEQFF. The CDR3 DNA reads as TGTGCCAGCAGTTTATTGCAGTACAATGAGCAGTTCTTC.

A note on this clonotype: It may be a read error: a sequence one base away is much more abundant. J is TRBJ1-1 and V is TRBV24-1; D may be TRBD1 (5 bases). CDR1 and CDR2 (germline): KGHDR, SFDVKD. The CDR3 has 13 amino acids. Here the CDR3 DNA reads TGTGCCACCTGTGAGGGACCGAGCACTGAAGCTTTCTTT. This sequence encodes CATCEGPSTEAFF.

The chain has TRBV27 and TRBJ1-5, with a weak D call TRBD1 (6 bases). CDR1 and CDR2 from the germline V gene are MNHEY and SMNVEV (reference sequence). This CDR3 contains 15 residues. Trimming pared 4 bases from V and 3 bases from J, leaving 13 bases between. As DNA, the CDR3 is TGTGCCAGCAGTTGGAGAGGGGGGAACAATCAGCCCCAGCATTTT. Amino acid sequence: CASSWRGGNNQPQHF.

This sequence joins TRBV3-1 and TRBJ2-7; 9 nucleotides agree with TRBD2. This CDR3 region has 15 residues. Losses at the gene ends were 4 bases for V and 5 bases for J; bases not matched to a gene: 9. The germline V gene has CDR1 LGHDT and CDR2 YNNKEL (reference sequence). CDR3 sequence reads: CASSPGGLARDEQYF. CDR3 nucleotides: TGTGCCAGCAGCCCGGGGGGACTAGCCAGGGACGAGCAGTACTTC.

In nucleotides, the CDR3 is TGTGCCAGCAGTGAATGGTCAGGGGGTTTAAATCAGCCCCAGCATTTT. Its protein is CASSEWSGGLNQPQHF. The chain employs TRBV6-1 and TRBJ1-5; TRBD1 agrees at 7 bases. CDR1 is MNHNS and CDR2 is SASEGT in the germline V gene. Germline trimming cut 2 bases from V and 4 bases from J; bases unmatched to any gene: 8. This CDR3 contains 16 residues.

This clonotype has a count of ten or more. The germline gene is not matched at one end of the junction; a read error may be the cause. This CDR3 reads CASSLMADQPQHF. The CDR3 DNA reads as TGCGCCAGCAGCTTGATGGCGGATCAGCCCCAGCATTTT. This rearrangement joins TRBV5-5 to TRBJ1-5; no reliable D call. CDR1 is SGHKS and CDR2 is YYEKEE in the germline V gene (reference sequence). CDR3 length: 13 amino acids. Full variable domain (outside the CDR3, taken from reference TRBV5-5 and TRBJ1-5): DAGVTQSPTHLIKTRGQQVTLRCSPISGHKSVSWYQQVLGQGPQFIFQYYEKEERGRGNFPDRFSARQFPNYSSELNVNALLLGDSALYLCASSLMADQPQHFGDGTRLSIL.

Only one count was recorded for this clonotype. The CDR3 reads CASSLNPGRYDEQFF. The CDR3 coding sequence is TGTGCCAGCAGTTTAAATCCAGGACGGTACGATGAGCAGTTCTTC. The chain couples TRBV28 to TRBJ2-1; D ambiguous. Trimming cost V 2 bases and J 8 bases, with 16 bases left between them. Germline V lookup: CDR1 MDHEN, CDR2 SYDVKM. CDR3 length: 15 amino acids. Full variable domain (remainder filled in from reference TRBV28 and TRBJ2-1): DVKVTQSSRYLVKRTGEKVFLECVQDMDHENMFWYRQDPGLGLRLIYFSYDVKMKEKGDIPEGYSVSREKKERFSLILESASTNQTSMYLCASSLNPGRYDEQFFGPGTRLTVL.

The CDR3 region is CSARDLGLAGAQETQYF. The CDR3 nucleotides read TGCAGTGCTAGAGATTTGGGACTAGCGGGGGCCCAAGAGACCCAGTACTTC. The rearrangement links TRBV20-1 to TRBJ2-5, with 14 bases identical to TRBD2. Germline values: CDR1 DFQATT, CDR2 SNEGSKA (reference sequence). With 0 bases clipped from V and 1 base from J, the junction kept 4 bases outside the gene matches. This CDR3 comprises 17 residues.

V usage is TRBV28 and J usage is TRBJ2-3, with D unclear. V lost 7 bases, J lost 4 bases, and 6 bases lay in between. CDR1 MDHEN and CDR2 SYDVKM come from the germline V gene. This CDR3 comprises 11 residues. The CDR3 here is CASTTPDTQYF. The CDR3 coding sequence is TGTGCCAGCACTACTCCAGATACGCAGTATTTT.

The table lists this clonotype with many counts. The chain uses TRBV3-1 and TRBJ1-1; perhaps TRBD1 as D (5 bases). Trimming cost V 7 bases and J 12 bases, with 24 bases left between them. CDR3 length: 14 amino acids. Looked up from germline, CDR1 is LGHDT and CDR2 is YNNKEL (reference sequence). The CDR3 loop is CASTHRDSGPGTFF. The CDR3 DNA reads TGTGCCAGCACCCACCGGGACTCAGGCCCCGGGACTTTCTTT.

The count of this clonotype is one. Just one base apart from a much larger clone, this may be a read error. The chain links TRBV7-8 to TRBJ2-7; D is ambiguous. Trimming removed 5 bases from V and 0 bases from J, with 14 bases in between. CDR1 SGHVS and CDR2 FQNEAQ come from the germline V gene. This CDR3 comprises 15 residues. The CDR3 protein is CASSQSGTVSYEQYF. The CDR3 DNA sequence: TGTGCCAGCAGCCAAAGTGGTACAGTCTCCTACGAGCAGTACTTC.

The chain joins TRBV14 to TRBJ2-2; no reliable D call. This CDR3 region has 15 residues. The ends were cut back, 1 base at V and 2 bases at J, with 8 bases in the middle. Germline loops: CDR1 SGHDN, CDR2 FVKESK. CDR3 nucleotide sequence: TGTGCCAGCAGCCAAGGCCGGTACAACACCGGGGAGCTGTTTTTT. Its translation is CASSQGRYNTGELFF.

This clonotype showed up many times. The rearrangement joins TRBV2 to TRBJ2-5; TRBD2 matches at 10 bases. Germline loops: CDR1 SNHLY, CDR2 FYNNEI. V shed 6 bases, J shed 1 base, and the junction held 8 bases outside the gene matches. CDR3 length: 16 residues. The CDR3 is CASRLLGLAVQETQYF. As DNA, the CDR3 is TGTGCCAGCAGACTGCTAGGACTAGCGGTCCAAGAGACCCAGTACTTC.

CDR3 bases: TGTGCCAGCAGTTTAATAGGGACAGGGGACTATGGCTACACCTTC. Translation: CASSLIGTGDYGYTF. The chain links TRBV27 to TRBJ1-2, with 10 bases aligning to TRBD1. J lost 3 bases, V lost 2 bases, and 3 bases had no gene match. CDR3 length equals 15 residues. Per the germline V gene, CDR1 is MNHEY and CDR2 is SMNVEV (reference sequence).

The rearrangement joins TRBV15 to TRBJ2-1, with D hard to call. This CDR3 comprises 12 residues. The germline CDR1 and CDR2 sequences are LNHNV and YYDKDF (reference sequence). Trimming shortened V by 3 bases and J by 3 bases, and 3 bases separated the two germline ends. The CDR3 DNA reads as TGTGCCACCAGCAGGAACTACAATGAGCAGTTCTTC. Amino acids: CATSRNYNEQFF.

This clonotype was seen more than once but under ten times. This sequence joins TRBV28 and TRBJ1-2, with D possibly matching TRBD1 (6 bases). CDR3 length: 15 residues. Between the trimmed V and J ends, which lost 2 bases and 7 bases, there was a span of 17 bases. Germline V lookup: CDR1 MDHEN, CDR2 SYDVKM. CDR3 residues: CASSLRSRGGLGYTF. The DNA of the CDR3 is TGTGCCAGCAGTTTAAGGTCCAGGGGAGGACTTGGCTACACCTTC.